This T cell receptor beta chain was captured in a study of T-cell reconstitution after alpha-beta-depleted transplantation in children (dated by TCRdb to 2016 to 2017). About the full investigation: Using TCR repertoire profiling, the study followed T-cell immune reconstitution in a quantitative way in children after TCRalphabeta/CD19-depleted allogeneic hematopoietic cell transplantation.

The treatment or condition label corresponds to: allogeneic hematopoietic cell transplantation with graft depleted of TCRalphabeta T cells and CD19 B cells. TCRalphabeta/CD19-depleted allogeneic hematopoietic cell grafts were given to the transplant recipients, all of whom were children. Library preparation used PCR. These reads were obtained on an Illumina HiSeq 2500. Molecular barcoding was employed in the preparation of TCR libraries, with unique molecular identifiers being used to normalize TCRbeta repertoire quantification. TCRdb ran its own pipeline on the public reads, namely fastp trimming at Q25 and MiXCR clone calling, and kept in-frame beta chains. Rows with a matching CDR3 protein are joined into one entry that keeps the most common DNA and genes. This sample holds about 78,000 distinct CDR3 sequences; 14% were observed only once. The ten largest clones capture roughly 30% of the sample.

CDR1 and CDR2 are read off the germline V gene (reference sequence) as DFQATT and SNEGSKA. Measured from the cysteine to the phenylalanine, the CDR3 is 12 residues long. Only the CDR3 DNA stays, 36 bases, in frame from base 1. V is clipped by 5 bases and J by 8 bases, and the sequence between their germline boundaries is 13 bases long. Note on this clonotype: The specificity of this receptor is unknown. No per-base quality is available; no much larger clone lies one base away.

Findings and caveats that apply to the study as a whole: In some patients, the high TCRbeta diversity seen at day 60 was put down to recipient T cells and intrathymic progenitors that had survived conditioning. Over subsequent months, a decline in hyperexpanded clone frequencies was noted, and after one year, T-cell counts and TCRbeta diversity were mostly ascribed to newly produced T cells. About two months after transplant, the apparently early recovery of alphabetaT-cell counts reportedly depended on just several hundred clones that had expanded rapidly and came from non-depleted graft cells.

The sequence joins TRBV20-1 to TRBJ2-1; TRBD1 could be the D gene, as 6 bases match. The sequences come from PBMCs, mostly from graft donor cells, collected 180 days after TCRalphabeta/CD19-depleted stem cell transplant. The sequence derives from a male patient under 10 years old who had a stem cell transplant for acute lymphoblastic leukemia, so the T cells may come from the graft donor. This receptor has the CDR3 CSALQGYDEQFF. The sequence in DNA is TGCAGTGCTTTACAGGGTTACGATGAGCAGTTCTTC.